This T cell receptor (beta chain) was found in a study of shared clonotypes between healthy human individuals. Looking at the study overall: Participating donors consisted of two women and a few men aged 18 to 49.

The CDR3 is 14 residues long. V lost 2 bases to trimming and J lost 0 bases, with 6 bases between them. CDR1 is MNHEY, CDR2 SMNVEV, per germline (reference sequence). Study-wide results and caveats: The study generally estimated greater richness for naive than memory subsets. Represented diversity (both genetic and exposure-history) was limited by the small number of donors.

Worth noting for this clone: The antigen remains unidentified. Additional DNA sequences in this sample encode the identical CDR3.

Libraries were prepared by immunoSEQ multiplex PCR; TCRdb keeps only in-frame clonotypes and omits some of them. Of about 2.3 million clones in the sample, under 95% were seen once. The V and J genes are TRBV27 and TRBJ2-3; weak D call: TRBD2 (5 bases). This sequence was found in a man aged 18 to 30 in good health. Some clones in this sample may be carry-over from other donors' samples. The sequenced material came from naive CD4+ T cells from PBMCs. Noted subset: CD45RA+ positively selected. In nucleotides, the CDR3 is TGTGCCAGCAGTTTACGAGGGAGCACAGATACGCAGTATTTT. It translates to CASSLRGSTDTQYF.